The source of this T cell receptor beta chain is a study of shared clonotypes between healthy human individuals. Donors comprised only Caucasian adults living in Nashville, Tennessee. Under the authors' procedure: Filtering differed since immunoSEQ provided only junctions, with no quality scores. Here immunoSEQ multiplex PCR was the method, and the copy in TCRdb shows in-frame clones only, minus some. The D gene and trimming were derived from the DNA, and the V and J assignments and clone size from that table. The sample lists a few million clones, approximately 90% seen once, with 0.3% to 0.4% in the top ten. Findings of the study overall: Donors were few, which limited the genetic and exposure-history diversity represented. Non-shared clonotypes displayed generation probabilities falling below those of clonotypes present in all four donors.

The V end was cut by 1 base, the J end by 1 base, with 10 bases between. The germline CDR1 and CDR2 sequences are LNHDA and SQIVND (reference sequence). This CDR3 contains 15 residues. As for this clone: Antigen specificity is unknown.

The sample consisted of naive CD4+ T cells from PBMCs. Documented subset: CD45RA+ positively selected. The chain carries TRBV19 and TRBJ1-1; possibly TRBD1 for D (6 bases). The receptor was isolated from a man aged 18 to 29 in good health. Some clones in this sample may be carry-over from other donors' samples. CDR3 amino acids: CASSIGGAPNTEAFF. The CDR3 DNA sequence: TGTGCCAGTAGTATAGGGGGGGCCCCGAACACTGAAGCTTTCTTT.